This is a list of T cell receptor beta chains from one sample in a study of CD8 T cells in Susac syndrome. TCRdb independently ran MiXCR on the immunoSEQ multiplex PCR reads; one entry per CDR3 protein. The repertoire holds 100,000 to 150,000 distinct CDR3 sequences, with 96% as singletons. Sequenced material: CD4+ T cells from PBMCs. The source is a human donor with Susac syndrome. Each CDR3 is given without its conserved first and last residue. The D gene is left open where the match is weak.

J: TRBJ2-2; D: -; V: TRBV19; CDR3: ASSMIPTGELF
J: TRBJ2-4; D: -; V: TRBV14; CDR3: ASSHTANIQY
J: TRBJ1-2; D: -; V: TRBV10-3; CDR3: AIRTPNYGYT
J: TRBJ1-3; D: -; V: TRBV30; CDR3: AWIPEKTIY
J: TRBJ2-1; D: -; V: TRBV15; CDR3: ATSRDGGYNEQF
J: TRBJ2-5; D: TRBD1; V: TRBV9; CDR3: ASSPPDRQETQY
J: TRBJ2-3; D: TRBD1; V: TRBV2; CDR3: ASRGQLASDTQY
J: TRBJ1-2; D: -; V: TRBV18; CDR3: ASSSGEPYGYT
J: TRBJ2-3; D: TRBD2; V: TRBV6-2/TRBV6-3; CDR3: ASSPIAGSRGDTQY
J: TRBJ2-4; D: -; V: TRBV20-1; CDR3: SAPSTRVSIQY
J: TRBJ2-5; D: -; V: TRBV18; CDR3: ASSPGGRQETQY
J: TRBJ2-3; D: -; V: TRBV14; CDR3: ASSQERSIYTDTQY
J: TRBJ2-3; D: -; V: TRBV6-5; CDR3: ASSSSGTSQY
J: TRBJ2-2; D: -; V: TRBV5-6; CDR3: ASSPSGLANTGELF
J: TRBJ1-2; D: -; V: TRBV27; CDR3: ASSYKGNYGYT
J: TRBJ2-1; D: -; V: TRBV6-2/TRBV6-3; CDR3: ASSPRGLYNEQF
J: TRBJ2-1; D: -; V: TRBV20-1; CDR3: SAKSGPSSYNEQF
J: TRBJ1-4; D: -; V: TRBV12-3/TRBV12-4; CDR3: ASSLAEPGGNEKLF
J: TRBJ2-5; D: -; V: TRBV30; CDR3: AWTTQQGETQY
J: TRBJ2-7; D: -; V: TRBV7-9; CDR3: ASSLISSAAEQY
J: TRBJ2-7; D: TRBD2; V: TRBV10-2; CDR3: ATSPSGNSYEQY
J: TRBJ2-7; D: -; V: TRBV20-1; CDR3: SARAGSVHEQY
J: TRBJ2-1; D: TRBD2; V: TRBV5-6; CDR3: ASSTGRRQNNEQF
J: TRBJ1-2; D: -; V: TRBV2; CDR3: ASSSRASYGYT
J: TRBJ1-5; D: -; V: TRBV4-1; CDR3: ASSPDEAVSNQPQH
J: TRBJ2-3; D: -; V: TRBV10-3; CDR3: AIRPGASTDTQY
J: TRBJ2-6; D: TRBD1; V: TRBV6-5; CDR3: ASSYWGTASGANVLT
J: TRBJ2-3; D: -; V: TRBV20-1; CDR3: SVGTQGTDTQY
J: TRBJ2-4; D: TRBD1; V: TRBV7-9; CDR3: ASSSGGPGGTKNIQY
J: TRBJ2-7; D: -; V: TRBV5-6; CDR3: ASSHRTTGQY
J: TRBJ2-7; D: -; V: TRBV7-9; CDR3: ASSYQSEQY
J: TRBJ2-5; D: TRBD1; V: TRBV2; CDR3: AIRQGTYQETQY
J: TRBJ2-1; D: TRBD2; V: TRBV5-1; CDR3: ASSALWTSGNNEQF
J: TRBJ1-1; D: TRBD1; V: TRBV12-3/TRBV12-4; CDR3: ASRQGLNTEAF
J: TRBJ1-5; D: -; V: TRBV12-3/TRBV12-4; CDR3: ASSPARHNQPQH
J: TRBJ2-5; D: -; V: TRBV15; CDR3: ATSRTHGANQETQY
J: TRBJ2-7; D: -; V: TRBV5-6; CDR3: ASSFPPVGEQY
J: TRBJ2-1; D: -; V: TRBV20-1; CDR3: SAETARAGRGNEQF
J: TRBJ2-1; D: TRBD2; V: TRBV29-1; CDR3: SVARGGRGLANEQF
J: TRBJ1-1; D: -; V: TRBV20-1; CDR3: SARDNIRQGIWTEAF
J: TRBJ2-7; D: TRBD1; V: TRBV28; CDR3: ASMPLDRRIYEQY
J: TRBJ2-7; D: -; V: TRBV5-1; CDR3: ASSLTGQTSIYEQY